These 3 T cell receptor beta chains were all obtained from the same sample, sequenced in a study of patients and donors after allogeneic stem cell transplantation. TCRdb recomputed calls from the RT-PCR reads with MiXCR, one row per CDR3 protein. The sample has about 87,000 distinct CDR3 sequences; around 5% are singletons. Sequenced: blood, either unsorted or a sorted T cell fraction (not recorded which). The source of these receptors is a human donor who was either an allogeneic HSCT recipient or a stem cell or donor lymphocyte infusion donor (not recorded which). It is not recorded whose cells these are; they may come from a transplant donor.

This clonotype came up many times. This rearrangement joins TRBV7-2 to TRBJ1-6; D might be TRBD1 (6 bases). Germline V gene sequence: CDR1 SGHTA, CDR2 FQGNSA. This CDR3 comprises 14 residues. V was shortened by 6 bases and J by 7 bases, with 13 bases between the two germline ends. CDR3 DNA: TGTGCCAGCAGTACACAGGGTAGAAATTCACCCCTCCACTTT. Translated, it gives CASSTQGRNSPLHF.

This clonotype was found many times. The chain carries TRBV30 and TRBJ2-3, with 7 nucleotides matching TRBD2. This CDR3 has 13 residues. Germline V gene lookup returns CDR1 GTSNPN and CDR2 SVGIG (reference sequence). V was clipped by 2 bases and J by 5 bases; unmatched bases: 4. CDR3 bases: TGTGCCTGGAGTCGGGAGGATGGAGATACGCAGTATTTT. This translates into CAWSREDGDTQYF.

This clonotype was counted between two and nine times. The chain employs TRBV11-1 and TRBJ2-7; D is undetermined. The germline CDR1 and CDR2 sequences are SGHAT and FQDESV (reference sequence). The CDR3 is 11 amino acids. Trimming stripped 5 bases from V and 7 bases from J, with 9 bases between. CDR3 DNA sequence: TGTGCCAGCAGCGAGGACCGGGAGCAGTACTTC. Amino acids: CASSEDREQYF.